This passage covers 29 T cell receptor beta chains from one sample sequenced in a study of monozygotic twins with inflammatory bowel disease. With the 5' RACE reads reprocessed, TCRdb shows one record per CDR3 protein and no DNA. This sample's table reports approximately 110,000 distinct CDR3 sequences. Material: blood. These receptor sequences come from a human donor with ulcerative colitis or Crohn's disease, or a healthy co-twin of an affected twin (not recorded which).

The V call is TRBV4-2, the J call TRBJ1-4; without DNA, the TCRdb call of TRBD1 cannot be checked. The CDR3 extends over 15 amino acids. In germline, CDR1 is LGHNA, CDR2 YNFKEQ. The CDR3 loop is CASSQGTGAGEKLFF.

The chain links TRBV5-1 to TRBJ1-2. CDR1 and CDR2 from the germline V gene are SGHRS and YFSETQ. CDR3 size: 15 residues. CDR3 in amino acids: CASSLGGSINYGYTF.

This chain links TRBV7-3 with TRBJ2-1; lacking DNA, the TRBD1 call made by TCRdb goes unchecked. The CDR3 is made up of 14 amino acids. Germline V gene data show CDR1 as SGHTA and CDR2 as FQGTGA. CDR3 sequence: CASSPDRAYNEQFF. The complete variable domain, with remaining parts taken from reference TRBV7-3 and TRBJ2-1, reads GAGVSQTPSNKVTEKGKYVELRCDPISGHTALYWYRQSLGQGPEFLIYFQGTGAADDSGLPNDRFFAVRPEGSVSTLKIQRTERGDSAVYLCASSPDRAYNEQFFGPGTRLTVL.

The chain joins TRBV20-1 to TRBJ1-6; the TCRdb D gene call, TRBD1, has no DNA to confirm it. Germline V lookup: CDR1 DFQATT, CDR2 SNEGSKA (reference sequence). The length of the CDR3 is 13 residues. CDR3 sequence: CSARQGSDSPLHF.

The genes are TRBV27 and TRBJ2-1; the D call from TCRdb, TRBD1, cannot be confirmed without DNA. The CDR3 length is 16 residues. Germline CDR1 is MNHEY and CDR2 is SMNVEV (reference sequence). This CDR3 is CASMSYRKSSYNEQFF.

CDR3 in amino acids: CSAREEGLGEQYF. The V call is TRBV20-1, the J call TRBJ2-7; lacking DNA, the TRBD2 call made by TCRdb goes unchecked. Germline loops: CDR1 DFQATT, CDR2 SNEGSKA (reference sequence). The CDR3 is 13 amino acids.

The chain carries TRBV4-3 and TRBJ2-1; no DNA is available, so the TRBD2 call from TCRdb remains unchecked. The CDR3 has 16 amino acids. The germline CDR1 and CDR2 sequences are LGHNA and YSLEER. This CDR3 is CASSQGTSGSSSEQFF.

The V call is TRBV12-3 or TRBV12-4, the J call TRBJ1-2; the TCRdb D gene call, TRBD1, has no DNA to confirm it. There are 15 residues in the CDR3. The CDR3 region is CASSFDAGQDYGYTF.

V is TRBV7-2 and J is TRBJ2-5; with no DNA, the TCRdb D assignment of TRBD2 cannot be verified. CDR1 and CDR2 (germline): SGHTA, FQGNSA. CDR3 size: 15 residues. CDR3 loop: CASSLTSGRLETQYF.

The gene calls are TRBV28 and TRBJ2-1; there is no DNA to check the TCRdb D call of TRBD2. In germline, CDR1 is MDHEN, CDR2 SYDVKM. The CDR3 has 13 amino acids. CDR3 sequence reads: CASRTSDVAWQFF.

This rearrangement joins TRBV7-9 to TRBJ2-7; TCRdb proposes TRBD1, but this gene call is untestable without DNA. CDR1 SEHNR and CDR2 FQNEAQ come from the germline V gene (reference sequence). The CDR3 spans 13 residues. The CDR3: CASSGDGAYEQYF.

V is TRBV12-3 or TRBV12-4 and J is TRBJ1-1; the TRBD1 assignment by TCRdb is unverifiable without DNA. This CDR3 is 15 amino acids long. The CDR3 here is CASSLGAGTDAKAFF.

This chain uses TRBV6-1 with TRBJ2-1; TCRdb outputs TRBD1, but without DNA this stays unchecked. This CDR3 is 15 amino acids long. Looked up from germline, CDR1 is MNHNS and CDR2 is SASEGT. The CDR3 reads CASSNAGTGTHEQFF.

The rearrangement links TRBV2 to TRBJ1-4; checking the TCRdb D call of TRBD1 is not possible without DNA. The CDR3 consists of 15 residues. The germline V gene encodes CDR1 SNHLY and CDR2 FYNNEI. CDR3 sequence reads: CASSEMRQINEKLFF.

The rearrangement uses TRBV5-4 and TRBJ2-3; checking the TCRdb D call of TRBD2 is not possible without DNA. Germline V lookup: CDR1 SGHNT, CDR2 YYREEE (reference sequence). The CDR3 is 14 residues long. CDR3: CATTSAKGTDTQYF. Based on the CDR3 plus reference TRBV5-4 and TRBJ2-3, the full variable domain is ETGVTQSPTHLIKTRGQQVTLRCSSQSGHNTVSWYQQALGQGPQFIFQYYREEENGRGNFPPRFSGLQFPNYSSELNVNALELDDSALYLCATTSAKGTDTQYFGPGTRLTVL.

The rearrangement uses TRBV3-1 and TRBJ2-1; the TCRdb D gene call, TRBD2, has no DNA to confirm it. Germline-derived CDR1 and CDR2 are LGHDT and YNNKEL (reference sequence). There are 14 residues in the CDR3. CDR3 loop: CASSQATLEGEQFF.

The chain employs TRBV9 and TRBJ1-1; the TCRdb call, TRBD1, lacks DNA for checking. The CDR3 spans 16 residues. From germline, CDR1 is SGDLS and CDR2 YYNGEE. The CDR3 protein is CASSVVPRGVNTEAFF.

This chain connects TRBV20-1 to TRBJ1-5. CDR1 DFQATT and CDR2 SNEGSKA come from the germline V gene (reference sequence). CDR3 length: 17 amino acids. The CDR3: CSARDPSLGHSNQPQHF.

The CDR3 spells CASSPLGYTQYF. The rearrangement joins TRBV7-2 to TRBJ2-3; absent DNA, TCRdb's TRBD2 call cannot be checked. CDR3 length equals 12 residues. The V gene's germline CDR1 is SGHTA and CDR2 FQGNSA.

This chain joins TRBV7-6 and TRBJ2-1. Germline V lookup: CDR1 SGHVS, CDR2 FNYEAQ. The CDR3 sequence is 12 residues long. This CDR3 is CASSLRDSEQFF.

The chain is built from TRBV11-2 and TRBJ2-1; without DNA, the TCRdb call of TRBD2 cannot be checked. The CDR3 spans 14 residues. Per germline, CDR1 SGHAT and CDR2 FQNNGV. CDR3 residues: CASTIGGAANEQFF.

The rearrangement joins TRBV7-2 to TRBJ1-3; the D call of TRBD1 rests on TCRdb alone, since no DNA is present to check it. Germline lookup yields CDR1 SGHTA and CDR2 FQGNSA. This CDR3 contains 17 residues. Here the CDR3 reads CASSLGQVPLSGNTIYF.

The chain employs TRBV27 and TRBJ1-2. CDR3 length: 14 residues. CDR1 is MNHEY, CDR2 SMNVEV, per germline (reference sequence). This CDR3 reads CASSSPGRPLSYTF.

This chain connects TRBV21-1 to TRBJ1-1; checking the TCRdb D call of TRBD1 is not possible without DNA. TRBV21-1 is reported as a pseudogene. The CDR3 has 17 residues. CDR3 residues: CASSKEGQGKMNTEAFF.

The J gene is TRBJ1-4, the V gene TRBV6-5. This CDR3 has 15 amino acids. CDR1 MNHEY and CDR2 SVGAGI come from the germline V gene. CDR3 region: CASSRVKSLNEKLFF.

The gene calls are TRBV20-1 and TRBJ2-1; no DNA is available, so the TRBD2 call from TCRdb remains unchecked. CDR1 is DFQATT, CDR2 SNEGSKA, per germline (reference sequence). This CDR3 has 18 residues. The CDR3 reads CSAWSWTSQLSSYNEQFF.

The V call is TRBV12-3 or TRBV12-4, the J call TRBJ2-5. CDR3 length: 14 amino acids. The CDR3 loop is CASSTSPTLGTQYF.

The rearrangement uses TRBV11-1 and TRBJ2-4; TCRdb selects TRBD2, and the lack of DNA leaves this call unchecked. Germline CDR1 is SGHAT and CDR2 is FQDESV (reference sequence). The CDR3 loop spans 19 amino acids. CDR3 sequence: CASSLGGRTTLPSKNIQYF.

The V call is TRBV29-1, the J call TRBJ2-2. This CDR3 is 13 amino acids long. Germline V gives CDR1 SQVTM, CDR2 ANQGSEA. CDR3 sequence: CSVESANTGELFF.